The 24 T cell receptor beta chains below all came from one sample that was sequenced in a study of shared clonotypes between healthy human individuals. The table came from immunoSEQ multiplex PCR; TCRdb's copy has only in-frame clones and leaves some out. The data hold about 1.1 million clones, with approximately 75% observed a single time. The material sequenced was memory CD4+ T cells from PBMCs. Subset noted: CD45RA-negative fraction. These receptors were taken from a man younger than 35 in good health. Some clones in this sample may be carry-over from other donors' samples.

With respect to this clone: Other DNA sequences within the sample encode an identical CDR3. The chain has TRBV9 and TRBJ2-3; no definite D call. The CDR3 contains 14 residues. Germline V gene sequence: CDR1 SGDLS, CDR2 YYNGEE. Deletions cut 2 bases from V and 4 bases from J, with 11 bases between. The CDR3 nucleotides are TGTGCCAGCAGCGTTGGGTCGGACCCAGATACGCAGTATTTT. This gives the protein CASSVGSDPDTQYF.

The count of this clone is one. The gene calls are TRBV5-1 and TRBJ1-4, with D tentatively TRBD1 (5 bases). This CDR3 is built from 14 residues. Germline V gene lookup returns CDR1 SGHRS and CDR2 YFSETQ. Trimming took off 1 base at V and 6 bases at J, with 10 bases between the two ends. The DNA of the CDR3 is TGCGCCAGCAGCTTGTACCAGGGCCATGAAAAACTGTTTTTT. Translating it yields CASSLYQGHEKLFF.

The J gene is TRBJ1-3, the V gene TRBV27, with D possibly matching TRBD1 (5 bases). V lost 5 bases and J 7 bases, leaving 15 bases between the germline ends. The CDR3 extends over 14 amino acids. Germline V CDR1 and CDR2: MNHEY, SMNVEV (reference sequence). CDR3 in amino acids: CASSRAGSRNTIYF. CDR3 nucleotide sequence: TGTGCCAGCAGTAGGGCAGGGAGTAGGAACACCATATATTTT.

This rearrangement joins TRBV7-2 to TRBJ2-7; 8 bases map to TRBD1. V gave up 6 bases and J gave up 6 bases; unmatched junction bases: 10. The germline gives CDR1 SGHTA, CDR2 FQGNSA. The CDR3 spans 14 residues. CDR3 region: CASSRTGYNSEQYF. CDR3 sequence (DNA): TGTGCCAGCAGTCGGACAGGGTATAACTCCGAGCAGTACTTC.

Only a few counts were recorded for this clone. V usage is TRBV4-3 and J usage is TRBJ1-1; TRBD1 might be the D (6 bases). Looked up from germline, CDR1 is LGHNA and CDR2 is YSLEER. Trimming removed 1 base from V and 4 bases from J, with 13 bases in between. This CDR3 is built from 15 residues. This chain's CDR3 is CASSQVQGLSTEAFF. CDR3 coding DNA: TGCGCCAGCAGCCAAGTACAGGGCTTGTCCACTGAAGCTTTCTTT.

This clone was observed a few times. A much bigger clone sits one base away, suggesting this may be a read error. The sample contains more than one DNA sequence encoding this CDR3. The CDR3 here is CSARVTDTQYF. The CDR3 DNA follows: TGCAGTGCTAGGGTCACAGATACGCAGTATTTT. This chain uses TRBV20-1 with TRBJ2-3; no firm D call. The germline gives CDR1 DFQATT, CDR2 SNEGSKA (reference sequence). The CDR3 extends over 11 amino acids. Deletions cut 3 bases from V and 2 bases from J, with 3 bases between.

The V gene is TRBV7-7, the J gene TRBJ1-1; no clear D gene. The CDR3 runs to 14 residues. The ends were cut back, 5 bases at V and 4 bases at J, with 14 bases in the middle. Germline V gene data show CDR1 as SSHAT and CDR2 as FNYEAQ (reference sequence). CDR3 sequence reads: CASSPVTSGTEAFF. CDR3 coding DNA: TGTGCCAGCAGCCCTGTAACCTCGGGCACTGAAGCTTTCTTT.

V and J are TRBV29-1 and TRBJ1-5; D call uncertain. V was cut by 1 base and J by 0 bases, with 4 bases left in between. Germline CDR1 and CDR2: SQVTM and ANQGSEA. The CDR3 sequence is 13 residues long. CDR3 DNA: TGCAGCGTTGAAGTGTCTAGCAATCAGCCCCAGCATTTT. This codes for CSVEVSSNQPQHF.

J is TRBJ2-1 and V is TRBV5-6, with 10 bases that match TRBD2. The CDR3 totals 15 residues. The germline V gene encodes CDR1 SGHDT and CDR2 YYEEEE. J lost 7 bases, V lost 3 bases, and 7 bases had no gene match. This CDR3 reads CASSSPSGRWNEQFF. The CDR3 nucleotides read TGTGCCAGCAGCTCCCCTAGCGGGAGATGGAATGAGCAGTTCTTC.

The chain combines TRBV18 with TRBJ1-1; D call uncertain. V was shortened by 3 bases and J by 7 bases, with 15 bases between the two germline ends. The germline V gene has CDR1 KGHSH and CDR2 LQKENI. This CDR3 contains 14 residues. CDR3 sequence reads: CASSPGGGLDEAFF. The CDR3 bases are TGTGCCAGCTCACCCGGAGGCGGGTTGGATGAAGCTTTCTTT.

The chain recombines TRBV6-1 with TRBJ2-1, with D unclear. V was clipped by 6 bases and J by 3 bases, with 9 bases between them. CDR1 and CDR2 from the germline V gene are MNHNS and SASEGT. The CDR3 runs to 13 residues. The CDR3 region is CASSSLGYNEQFF. The CDR3 nucleotides read TGTGCCAGCAGCTCACTTGGCTACAATGAGCAGTTCTTC.

The chain links TRBV10-1 to TRBJ2-1, with unresolved D. Per the germline V gene, CDR1 is WNHNN and CDR2 is SYGVQD (reference sequence). V was pared by 2 bases and J by 0 bases, with 5 bases between. This CDR3 has 14 amino acids. This chain's CDR3 is CASSEKSSYNEQFF. CDR3 sequence (DNA): TGCGCCAGCAGTGAGAAGAGCTCCTACAATGAGCAGTTCTTC.

This clone has only a few counts. V is TRBV29-1 and J is TRBJ2-5; D may be TRBD2 (5 bases). The J call may be mistaken, given a closer DNA end match to TRBJ2-7. Germline loops: CDR1 SQVTM, CDR2 ANQGSEA. This CDR3 contains 12 residues. The CDR3 is CSVETEGYEQYF. The DNA of the CDR3 is TGCAGCGTTGAAACCGAGGGTTACGAGCAGTACTTC.

This clone was observed a single time. The V gene is TRBV29-1, the J gene TRBJ2-1; D assignment may be TRBD1 or TRBD2 (5 bases each). Germline CDR1 SQVTM, CDR2 ANQGSEA. The CDR3 loop spans 13 amino acids. The V and J ends lost 3 bases and 6 bases respectively, with 12 bases between them. The CDR3 is CSVDGWGINEQFF. The CDR3 nucleotides are TGCAGCGTTGATGGGTGGGGGATCAATGAGCAGTTCTTC.

The J gene is TRBJ2-2, the V gene TRBV15; D unresolved. CDR1 and CDR2 (germline): LNHNV, YYDKDF (reference sequence). Trimming took 5 bases from V and 3 from J, leaving 10 bases between them. The CDR3 covers 14 residues. CDR3 in amino acids: CATSLDPYTGELFF. The CDR3 region has the DNA TGTGCCACCAGCCTAGACCCTTACACCGGGGAGCTGTTTTTT.

The V and J genes are TRBV19 and TRBJ1-5, with D possibly being TRBD1 (6 bases). There are 15 residues in the CDR3. Deletions cut 5 bases from V and 7 bases from J, with 18 bases between. Per germline, CDR1 LNHDA and CDR2 SQIVND (reference sequence). In nucleotides, the CDR3 is TGTGCCAGTAGTTCAGGATTTGCAGGGGAGCAGCCCCAGCATTTT. Protein sequence: CASSSGFAGEQPQHF.

This clone came up a few times. The CDR3 is CASSWGQGSTEAFF. The CDR3 DNA is TGTGCCAGCAGCTGGGGACAGGGGAGCACTGAAGCTTTCTTT. The gene calls are TRBV5-6 and TRBJ1-1; 10 positions match TRBD1. V lost 3 bases, J lost 4 bases, and 3 bases stayed unmatched. The germline V gene has CDR1 SGHDT and CDR2 YYEEEE. The CDR3 is 14 amino acids. Combining the CDR3 with reference TRBV5-6 and TRBJ1-1 gives the whole variable domain DAGVTQSPTHLIKTRGQQVTLRCSPKSGHDTVSWYQQALGQGPQFIFQYYEEEERQRGNFPDRFSGHQFPNYSSELNVNALLLGDSALYLCASSWGQGSTEAFFGQGTRLTVV.

This clone has just a few counts. The rearrangement joins TRBV1 to TRBJ1-5. TRBV1 constitutes a pseudogene. The CDR3 is 22 amino acids. As DNA, the CDR3 is TGCACCAGCAGCGGGGGTGGAGATGCCCCCCTTAGACCGGGGGATAGCAATCAGCCCCAGCATTTT. Translated, it gives CTSSGGGDAPLRPGDSNQPQHF.

The rearrangement joins TRBV29-1 to TRBJ1-1; D not certain. Germline values: CDR1 SQVTM, CDR2 ANQGSEA. The CDR3 runs 11 residues. Trimming cost V 6 bases and J 7 bases, with 12 bases left between them. The CDR3 protein is CSVSYTLEAFF. The DNA for the CDR3 is TGCAGCGTGTCTTATACCCTTGAAGCTTTCTTT. The entire variable domain, with the rest obtained from reference TRBV29-1 and TRBJ1-1, is as follows: SAVISQKPSRDICQRGTSLTIQCQVDSQVTMMFWYRQQPGQSLTLIATANQGSEATYESGFVIDKFPISRPNLTFSTLTVSNMSPEDSSIYLCSVSYTLEAFFGQGTRLTVV.

This chain links TRBV15 with TRBJ1-3, with a possible D match to TRBD1 (6 bases). The germline CDR1 and CDR2 sequences are LNHNV and YYDKDF (reference sequence). The CDR3 is made up of 18 amino acids. The V end lost 0 bases, the J end lost 3 bases, and 18 bases lay between the germline ends. CDR3 sequence reads: CATSRDGGRGWGGNTIYF. The DNA of the CDR3 is TGTGCCACCAGCAGAGACGGTGGCAGGGGTTGGGGTGGAAACACCATATATTTT. Combining the CDR3 with reference TRBV15 and TRBJ1-3 gives the whole variable domain DAMVIQNPRYQVTQFGKPVTLSCSQTLNHNVMYWYQQKSSQAPKLLFHYYDKDFNNEADTPDNFQSRRPNTSFCFLDIRSPGLGDTAMYLCATSRDGGRGWGGNTIYFGEGSWLTVV.

The chain has TRBV5-1 and TRBJ1-1; 11 bases map to TRBD1. This CDR3 has 16 amino acids. From germline, CDR1 is SGHRS and CDR2 YFSETQ. The ends lost 5 bases at V and 1 base at J; junction bases unmatched: 7. The DNA of the CDR3 is TGCGCCAGCAGTTCCGCAGGACAGGGGGCGAACACTGAAGCTTTCTTT. Its translation: CASSSAGQGANTEAFF. Filled out from reference TRBV5-1 and TRBJ1-1, the complete variable domain reads KAGVTQTPRYLIKTRGQQVTLSCSPISGHRSVSWYQQTPGQGLQFLFEYFSETQRNKGNFPGRFSGRQFSNSRSEMNVSTLELGDSALYLCASSSAGQGANTEAFFGQGTRLTVV.

Only one count was recorded for this clone. V usage is TRBV13 and J usage is TRBJ1-3, with TRBD1 matching over 8 bases. From germline, CDR1 is PRHDT and CDR2 FYEKMQ (reference sequence). This CDR3 spans 16 amino acids. V lost 5 bases and J lost 0; bases outside the gene matches: 6. This CDR3 is CASSLGTGLSGNTIYF. CDR3 nucleotides: TGTGCCAGCAGCCTCGGGACAGGCCTCTCTGGAAACACCATATATTTT. The variable domain in full, with the rest retrieved from reference TRBV13 and TRBJ1-3, is AAGVIQSPRHLIKEKRETATLKCYPIPRHDTVYWYQQGPGQDPQFLISFYEKMQSDKGSIPDRFSAQQFSDYHSELNMSSLELGDSALYFCASSLGTGLSGNTIYFGEGSWLTVV.

About this clone: One end of the junction does not line up with germline, which may come from a read error. The genes are TRBV7-9 and TRBJ2-7; TRBD1 matches at 10 bases. The CDR3 has 19 amino acids. Germline V gene sequence: CDR1 SEHNR, CDR2 FQNEAQ (reference sequence). The chain's CDR3 is CASRLAVRTGGLGSYEQYF. CDR3 DNA sequence: TGTGCCAGCAGATTAGCGGTGAGGACAGGGGGACTGGGGTCCTACGAGCAGTACTTC.

In the case of this clone: The same CDR3 arises from other DNA sequences in this sample as well. V is TRBV5-1 and J is TRBJ1-4; TRBD1 aligns across 10 bases. The length of the CDR3 is 14 residues. From germline, CDR1 is SGHRS and CDR2 YFSETQ. V shed 4 bases and J 4 bases; nucleotides not matched to a gene: 1. In DNA, the CDR3 is TGCGCCAGCAGCCGGACAGGGGGTAATGAAAAACTGTTTTTT. Translating gives CASSRTGGNEKLFF.